Presented here are 30 T cell receptor beta chains from one specimen sequenced in a study of Tregs in tolerant kidney transplant recipients. Data came from immunoSEQ multiplex PCR; TCRdb stores just in-frame clones and leaves some out. This listing includes fewer than 55,000 clones. The specimen was CD4+ T cells from blood, collected before the transplant. The receptors stem from a human donor who received a combined kidney and bone marrow transplant.

Points on this clone: Coverage ceases 3 residues before the CDR3 finishes, and the germline J gene fills in the end. The chain employs TRBV18 and TRBJ1-2; TRBD1 aligns across 10 bases. V dropped 4 bases and J dropped 7; count of bases not matched to a gene: 6. This CDR3 has 14 amino acids. Germline V gives CDR1 KGHSH, CDR2 LQKENI. Incomplete CDR3 DNA: TGTGCCAGCTCACACCGGGACAGGGGTAGTGGC. It translates to CASSHRDRGSG. The complete CDR3 sequence is CASSHRDRGSGYTF.

Details on this clone: The CDR3 end is not reached by the read, which stops 3 residues before it; the germline J gene fills it in. The V call is TRBV6-2 or TRBV6-3, the J call TRBJ2-7, with 10 bases matching TRBD1. After removal of 10 bases from V and 4 bases from J, the junction contained 7 bases not matched to a gene. Germline CDR1 and CDR2: MNHEY and SVGEGT. The length of the CDR3 is 13 residues. CDR3 DNA (partial): TGTGCCACTACCCGGACAGGGGGGTACGAG. Translated: CATTRTGGYE. The CDR3 in full is CATTRTGGYEQYF.

As for this clone: The observed sequence ends 3 residues before the CDR3 terminus, with the missing tail filled in from the germline J gene. The V gene is TRBV6-1, the J gene TRBJ2-2; possible D gene TRBD1, 6 bases. Germline CDR1 is MNHNS and CDR2 is SASEGT. This CDR3 has 13 residues. V dropped 4 bases and J dropped 6 bases, with 9 bases sitting between them. This CDR3 is CASSAYRAGELFF. The DNA read from the CDR3 is TGTGCCAGCAGTGCCTACAGGGCCGGGGAG.

Comments on this clone: The read falls 3 residues short of the CDR3 end, and the missing part is taken from the germline J gene. The chain has TRBV6-2 or TRBV6-3 and TRBJ1-5, with a weak D call TRBD1 (5 bases). Per the germline V gene, CDR1 is MNHEY and CDR2 is SVGEGT. V dropped 6 bases and J dropped 2 bases, with 8 bases sitting between them. CDR3 length equals 13 residues. The CDR3 bases that were read are TGTGCCAGCAGCGGACACCGCAATCAGCCC. Translating gives CASSGHRNQP. The entire CDR3 protein is CASSGHRNQPQHF.

As concerns this clone: The read comes to an end 3 residues before the CDR3 does, leaving the germline J gene to fill in the end. The chain carries TRBV19 and TRBJ2-3; TRBD2 matches at 10 bases. The germline CDR1 and CDR2 sequences are LNHDA and SQIVND (reference sequence). The CDR3 totals 14 residues. The V gene end was trimmed by 9 bases and the J gene end by 2 bases; junction bases not matched to a gene: 5. The sequenced CDR3 bases are TGTGCCAGCAGGAGCGGGGGGGCCACAGATACG. This encodes CASRSGGATDT. The full CDR3 protein is CASRSGGATDTQYF. The variable domain in full, with the rest retrieved from reference TRBV19 and TRBJ2-3, is DGGITQSPKYLFRKEGQNVTLSCEQNLNHDAMYWYRQDPGQGLRLIYYSQIVNDFQKGDIAEGYSVSREKKESFPLTVTSAQKNPTAFYLCASRSGGATDTQYFGPGTRLTVL.

As regards this clone: The read halts 3 residues ahead of the CDR3 end, with the missing end drawn from the germline J gene. V usage is TRBV18 and J usage is TRBJ1-1, with D tentatively TRBD1 (5 bases). The CDR3 runs 14 residues. V lost 3 bases and J lost 1, with 9 bases in between. Germline loops: CDR1 KGHSH, CDR2 LQKENI. The CDR3 bases that were read are TGTGCCAGCTCACCGGGGCAGACGAACACTGAA. Translated: CASSPGQTNTE. The complete CDR3 protein is CASSPGQTNTEAFF.

Of note for this clone: The CDR3 is cut off 3 residues early in the read; its end comes from the germline J gene. This chain connects TRBV7-9 to TRBJ2-3; no clear D gene. Trimming removed 8 bases at V and 0 bases at J, with 9 bases between. Germline assignment: CDR1 SEHNR and CDR2 FQNEAQ (reference sequence). The CDR3 contains 13 residues. CDR3: CASRETSTDTQYF. The part of the CDR3 DNA that was read is TGTGCCAGCCGAGAAACTAGCACAGATACG.

To note about this clone: The read gets to within 3 residues of the CDR3 end, and the germline J gene fills in the rest. This sequence joins TRBV20-1 and TRBJ2-7; D call uncertain. Germline CDR1 reads DFQATT; CDR2 reads SNEGSKA (reference sequence). Trimming left V 6 bases short and J 0 bases short, with 12 bases between. The CDR3 runs to 13 residues. The sequenced CDR3 bases are TGCAGTGCCCCTGACTTCCACTCCTACGAG. Residues: CSAPDFHSYE. The complete CDR3 reads CSAPDFHSYEQYF.

The CDR3 bases that were read are TGTGCCAGCAGCTTACAGGGGACCTATGGC. Translating gives CASSLQGTYG. The complete CDR3 protein is CASSLQGTYGYTF. The chain combines TRBV7-9 with TRBJ1-2; D is perhaps TRBD1 (6 bases). The read is 3 residues too short to cover the CDR3 end, so that end is filled in from the germline J gene. Germline lookup yields CDR1 SEHNR and CDR2 FQNEAQ (reference sequence). This CDR3 region has 13 residues. V lost 2 bases and J 4 bases, leaving 8 bases between the germline ends.

In regard to this clone: The read ends 3 residues before the CDR3 terminus; that terminus is restored from the germline J gene. The genes are TRBV7-1 and TRBJ2-5; D might be TRBD2 (6 bases). TRBV7-1 is labeled an ORF, and its function is uncertain. This CDR3 region has 20 residues. V was shortened by 2 bases and J by 4 bases, with 29 bases between the two germline ends. The CDR3 reads CASSSPRHPLLAKHGETQYF. The sequenced CDR3 bases are TGTGCCAGCAGCTCACCGCGCCATCCTTTACTAGCTAAACATGGAGAGACC.

Remarks on this clone: One end of the junction does not line up with germline, which may come from a read error. The read is 3 residues too short to cover the CDR3 end, so that end is filled in from the germline J gene. J is TRBJ2-2 and V is TRBV2, with D perhaps TRBD2 (6 bases). CDR3 size: 13 residues. Germline CDR1 is SNHLY and CDR2 is FYNNEI. The CDR3 spells CASRSEGTGGLFF. Partial CDR3 DNA: TGTGCCAGCAGGTCGGAGGGAACCGGGGGG.

To note about this clone: The read ends 3 residues before the CDR3 terminus; that terminus is restored from the germline J gene. The chain employs TRBV5-1 and TRBJ2-3, with 9 bases fitting TRBD2. Germline CDR1 is SGHRS and CDR2 is YFSETQ. The J segment lost 0 bases and the V segment lost 0 bases, leaving 8 bases of the junction unmatched. The CDR3 contains 18 residues. CDR3 bases read: TGCGCCAGCAGCTTGGCCCCTAGCGGGGCACTTAGCACAGATACG. Its translation: CASSLAPSGALSTDT. The CDR3 reads in full as CASSLAPSGALSTDTQYF.

Concerning this clone itself: The read terminates 3 residues before the CDR3 end, so the remaining end is supplied by the germline J gene. The gene calls are TRBV18 and TRBJ1-1; 8 bases are shared with TRBD1. Per germline, CDR1 KGHSH and CDR2 LQKENI. The junction had 12 bases not matched to a gene; V was cut back by 6 bases and J by 6 bases. The CDR3 length is 15 residues. CDR3 bases read: TGTGCCAGCTCCCCAGACAGGGGTACATCGTCTGAA. Its translation: CASSPDRGTSSE. The entire CDR3 protein reads CASSPDRGTSSEAFF.

CDR3 residues: CASSSAQNTEAFF. The CDR3 bases that were read are TGTGCCAGCAGCTCCGCACAGAACACTGAA. The rearrangement uses TRBV11-3 and TRBJ1-1; D gene ambiguous. Read data end 3 residues before the CDR3 end; the end is taken from the germline J gene. Trimming removed 4 bases at V and 1 base at J, with 7 bases between. The CDR3 length is 13 residues. In germline, CDR1 is SGHNT, CDR2 YENEEA.

Regarding this clone: Read sequence stops 3 residues before the CDR3 end, and the germline J gene provides the missing end. The chain combines TRBV6-1 with TRBJ1-1; TRBD1 agrees at 7 bases. V lost 4 bases and J lost 0; bases outside the gene matches: 8. Germline CDR1 MNHNS, CDR2 SASEGT. This CDR3 has 16 amino acids. The CDR3 reads CASSAMRTGLNTEAFF. Incomplete CDR3 DNA: TGTGCCAGCAGTGCAATGAGGACAGGACTGAACACTGAA.

Note on this clone: The read ends 3 residues before the CDR3 terminus; that terminus is restored from the germline J gene. The rearrangement uses TRBV7-2 and TRBJ1-5; TRBD1 matches 7 bases. The CDR3 is 13 residues long. Trimming cost V 5 bases and J 7 bases; bases outside gene matches: 5. Per germline, CDR1 SGHTA and CDR2 FQGNSA. CDR3 protein: CASSLDRDQPQHF. CDR3 DNA (partial): TGTGCCAGCAGCCTCGACAGGGACCAGCCC.

Regarding this clone: The read terminates 3 residues before the CDR3 end, so the remaining end is supplied by the germline J gene. V gene TRBV6-2 or TRBV6-3 combines with J gene TRBJ2-2, with D perhaps matching TRBD2 (5 bases). V was shortened by 5 bases and J by 3 bases, with 16 bases between the two germline ends. The CDR3 length is 16 residues. Germline V gene data show CDR1 as MNHEY and CDR2 as SVGEGT. The CDR3 here is CASSKRTSSDTGELFF. The part of the CDR3 DNA that was read is TGTGCCAGCAGTAAACGAACTAGTAGCGACACCGGGGAG.

Points on this clone: The read ends 3 residues before the CDR3 terminus; that terminus is restored from the germline J gene. V is TRBV30 and J is TRBJ2-3, with 8 positions matching TRBD2. Germline CDR1 GTSNPN, CDR2 SVGIG (reference sequence). Trimming at V came to 5 bases and at J to 2 bases, leaving 6 bases not matched to a gene. The CDR3 extends over 14 amino acids. The CDR3 bases that were read are TGTGCCTGGTCCCGGGGGGGGCCCACAGATACG. It specifies CAWSRGGPTDT. The entire CDR3 is CAWSRGGPTDTQYF.

For this clone: With the read ending 3 residues before the CDR3 end, the germline J gene is used to fill in that end. The chain recombines TRBV2 with TRBJ1-2, with a possible D match to TRBD1 (6 bases). Germline V gives CDR1 SNHLY, CDR2 FYNNEI. The CDR3 has 17 amino acids. The CDR3 is CASGRPRIGTISRGYTF. The sequenced part of the CDR3 DNA is TGTGCCAGCGGACGGCCCCGAATCGGGACAATTAGTAGGGGC.

Points on this clone: The DNA ends 3 residues before the CDR3 does, and the rest of the CDR3 is filled in from the germline J gene. The J gene is TRBJ2-7, the V gene TRBV10-3, with no clear D. This CDR3 is built from 11 residues. Germline V lookup: CDR1 ENHRY, CDR2 SYGVKD. V was shortened by 3 bases and J by 4 bases, with 4 bases between the two germline ends. Partial CDR3 DNA: TGTGCCATCAGTGAACAATACGAG. This gives the protein CAISEQYE. The entire CDR3 sequence reads CAISEQYEQYF.

Concerning this clone itself: Coverage ceases 3 residues before the CDR3 finishes, and the germline J gene fills in the end. The V gene is TRBV30, the J gene TRBJ1-4; possible D gene TRBD1, 6 bases. Germline V gene lookup returns CDR1 GTSNPN and CDR2 SVGIG (reference sequence). Trimming pared 4 bases from V and 4 bases from J, leaving 13 bases between. This CDR3 region has 14 residues. The DNA read from the CDR3 is TGTGCCTGGACGCCGGGGGGCCTTAATGAAAAA. Its translation: CAWTPGGLNEK. From start to end, the CDR3 is CAWTPGGLNEKLFF.

In the case of this clone: The read terminates 3 residues ahead of where the CDR3 ends, so the germline J gene completes it. This chain links TRBV29-1 with TRBJ2-3, with 7 bases that match TRBD2. The V gene end was trimmed by 6 bases and the J gene end by 1 base; junction bases not matched to a gene: 4. The CDR3 contains 13 residues. Germline CDR1 and CDR2: SQVTM and ANQGSEA. Partial CDR3 DNA: TGCAGCGTCCGGACTAGACGCACAGATACG. Protein product: CSVRTRRTDT. The full CDR3 protein is CSVRTRRTDTQYF.

This CDR3 reads CASSDGVYQPQHF. The part of the CDR3 DNA that was read is TGTGCCAGCAGTGACGGGGTTTATCAGCCC. The gene calls are TRBV2 and TRBJ1-5; D is uncertain. The sequence runs out 3 residues before the end of the CDR3; the remainder is reconstructed from the germline J gene. The CDR3 spans 13 residues. Trimming stripped 3 bases from V and 5 bases from J, with 8 bases between. Germline CDR1 SNHLY, CDR2 FYNNEI. Variable domain in full (rest from reference TRBV2 and TRBJ1-5): EPEVTQTPSHQVTQMGQEVILRCVPISNHLYFYWYRQILGQKVEFLVSFYNNEISEKSEIFDDQFSVERPDGSNFTLKIRSTKLEDSAMYFCASSDGVYQPQHFGDGTRLSIL.

The sequenced part of the CDR3 DNA is TGTGCCAGCCTTGCAGGGTACCAAGAGACC. This encodes CASLAGYQET. The entire CDR3 is CASLAGYQETQYF. The rearrangement links TRBV6-2 or TRBV6-3 to TRBJ2-5; D is perhaps TRBD1 (5 bases). The CDR3 end lies 3 residues beyond the end of the read and is filled in from the germline J gene. CDR1 is MNHEY, CDR2 SVGEGT, per germline. This CDR3 has 13 amino acids. Trimming took 8 bases from V and 0 from J, leaving 10 bases between them.

A remark on this clone: The read gets to within 3 residues of the CDR3 end, and the germline J gene fills in the rest. The chain joins TRBV7-9 to TRBJ2-7, with D tentatively TRBD2 (6 bases). CDR1 and CDR2 from the germline V gene are SEHNR and FQNEAQ (reference sequence). V was clipped by 6 bases and J by 3 bases, with 12 bases between them. This CDR3 region has 13 residues. The covered CDR3 bases are TGTGCCAGCAGTTACACCGGGGGCTACGAG. Protein product: CASSYTGGYE. The full CDR3 protein reads CASSYTGGYEQYF.

The chain's CDR3 is CASSLLAGEFNEQFF. CDR3 DNA, as far as it was read: TGCGCCAGCAGCTTACTAGCGGGAGAGTTCAATGAG. This chain connects TRBV5-1 to TRBJ2-1; 11 bases are shared with TRBD2. Read sequence stops 3 residues before the CDR3 end, and the germline J gene provides the missing end. The CDR3 covers 15 residues. Germline V CDR1 and CDR2: SGHRS, YFSETQ. The trim removed 2 bases at V and 6 bases at J, leaving 4 bases unmatched.

The sequenced part of the CDR3 DNA is TGTGCCAGCAGCTTAATCCAGAACACTGAA. Protein: CASSLIQNTE. The complete CDR3 protein is CASSLIQNTEAFF. The chain employs TRBV7-2 and TRBJ1-1; no clear D. The sequence runs out 3 residues before the end of the CDR3; the remainder is reconstructed from the germline J gene. The CDR3 has 13 amino acids. CDR1 and CDR2 (germline): SGHTA, FQGNSA. Trimming stripped 2 bases from V and 1 base from J, with 5 bases between.

On this clone: The read ends 3 residues shy of where the CDR3 ends; the end is completed using the germline J gene. The chain recombines TRBV20-1 with TRBJ1-2, with D possibly being TRBD1 (5 bases). The CDR3 has 16 residues. Per the germline V gene, CDR1 is DFQATT and CDR2 is SNEGSKA (reference sequence). The germline V and J ends were trimmed by 0 bases and 3 bases, with 17 bases remaining between them. The DNA read from the CDR3 is TGCAGTGCTAGAGATCTCGGAGCGCGGGGGTACTATGGC. This gives the protein CSARDLGARGYYG. The full CDR3 is CSARDLGARGYYGYTF.

On this clone: The CDR3 end is not reached by the read, which stops 3 residues before it; the germline J gene fills it in. This rearrangement joins TRBV20-1 to TRBJ2-5, with D perhaps matching TRBD2 (6 bases). The CDR3 runs to 13 residues. The V and J ends lost 2 bases and 1 base respectively, with 8 bases between them. CDR1 and CDR2 from the germline V gene are DFQATT and SNEGSKA (reference sequence). CDR3 protein: CSARRDFQETQYF. The CDR3 DNA, read in part, is TGCAGTGCTAGACGGGACTTCCAAGAGACC.

For this clone: The read terminates 3 residues before the CDR3 end, so the remaining end is supplied by the germline J gene. The chain joins TRBV7-2 to TRBJ2-1, with 7 bases that match TRBD2. V lost 5 bases to trimming and J lost 4 bases; unmatched junction nucleotides: 8. Germline lookup yields CDR1 SGHTA and CDR2 FQGNSA. This CDR3 is built from 15 residues. The CDR3 bases that were read are TGTGCCAGCAGCCCCCAGCTAGCGGAATACAATGAG. Amino acids: CASSPQLAEYNE. The CDR3, in full, reads CASSPQLAEYNEQFF.